A selection of T cell receptor beta chains follows, all from one sample in a study of blood T cell repertoires in COVID-19. Profiling relied on immunoSEQ multiplex PCR, and the TCRdb table lists in-frame clones only, not all of them. The sample carries 200,000 to 250,000 clones, just under 90% recorded once. Sequencing used PBMCs or T cells enriched from blood (not recorded which). Receptors were obtained from a man aged 50 to 60 who had been exposed to COVID-19. Both conserved end residues are part of each CDR3. The D gene is left open where the match is weak. Rows give clone size only sometimes, using once, few, many, or a class for an expanded clone.

V: TRBV28
D: -
size: -
J: TRBJ1-2
CDR3: CASSLTGPWYGYTF
DNA: TGTGCCAGCAGTTTAACAGGCCCGTGGTATGGCTACACCTTC

V: TRBV9
D: -
size: -
J: TRBJ2-3
CDR3: CASSLNQDTQYF
DNA: TGTGCCAGCAGCCTGAATCAGGATACGCAGTATTTT

V: TRBV5-6
D: -
size: -
J: TRBJ1-1
CDR3: CASSLGRGNTEAFF
DNA: TGTGCCAGCAGCTTGGGCAGAGGAAACACTGAAGCTTTCTTT

V: TRBV2
D: -
size: -
J: TRBJ1-2
CDR3: CASSEKGPRYGYTF
DNA: TGTGCCAGCAGTGAAAAGGGGCCTCGCTATGGCTACACCTTC

V: TRBV6-5
D: -
size: few
J: TRBJ1-2
CDR3: CASTAGGPGYTF
DNA: TGTGCCAGCACCGCGGGAGGGCCCGGCTACACCTTC

V: TRBV15
D: -
size: -
J: TRBJ2-3
CDR3: CATSTGYTDTQYF
DNA: TGTGCCACCAGCACGGGTTACACAGATACGCAGTATTTT

V: TRBV7-2
D: TRBD2
size: -
J: TRBJ2-3
CDR3: CASSLLAGGQGDTQYF
DNA: TGTGCCAGCAGCTTACTAGCGGGGGGCCAAGGAGATACGCAGTATTTT

V: TRBV28
D: TRBD1
size: once
J: TRBJ1-5
CDR3: CASSLFGTGKYQPQHF
DNA: TGTGCCAGCAGCCTCTTCGGGACAGGGAAGTATCAGCCCCAGCATTTT

V: TRBV5-1
D: TRBD2
size: once
J: TRBJ2-3
CDR3: CASSLGGSTGTDTQYF
DNA: TGCGCCAGCAGCTTAGGCGGGAGTACTGGCACAGATACGCAGTATTTT

V: TRBV7-6
D: -
size: -
J: TRBJ2-5
CDR3: CASSPRYRATKTQYF
DNA: TGTGCCAGCAGCCCCCGTTACAGGGCCACGAAGACCCAGTACTTC

V: TRBV5-1
D: TRBD1
size: -
J: TRBJ1-2
CDR3: CASRFSGGDGYTF
DNA: TGCGCCAGCAGGTTCTCAGGGGGCGATGGCTACACCTTC

V: TRBV28
D: -
size: -
J: TRBJ1-3
CDR3: CASSLSPVSTRSGNTIYF
DNA: TGTGCCAGCAGTTTATCCCCGGTCTCTACCCGCTCTGGAAACACCATATATTTT

V: TRBV9
D: -
size: few
J: TRBJ2-3
CDR3: CASSSLSTGLDTQYF
DNA: TGTGCCAGCAGCTCCCTGTCTACAGGGCTAGATACGCAGTATTTT

V: TRBV28
D: TRBD1
size: -
J: TRBJ1-2
CDR3: CASSLFGRGSYTF
DNA: TGTGCCAGCAGTTTATTCGGCAGGGGGAGCTACACCTTC

V: TRBV7-7
D: TRBD1
size: -
J: TRBJ1-6
CDR3: CASSSLEDRRDSPLHF
DNA: TGTGCTAGCAGCTCCCTTGAGGACAGGCGAGATTCACCCCTCCACTTT

V: TRBV2
D: -
size: -
J: TRBJ1-2
CDR3: CASTRGDYGYTF
DNA: TGTGCCAGCACCCGCGGCGACTATGGCTACACCTTC

V: TRBV5-1
D: -
size: -
J: TRBJ1-1
CDR3: CASSLLGGGNTEAFF
DNA: TGCGCCAGCAGCTTGCTCGGCGGAGGAAACACTGAAGCTTTCTTT

V: TRBV18
D: TRBD1
size: -
J: TRBJ1-1
CDR3: CASSPATGLNTEAFF
DNA: TGTGCCAGCTCGCCAGCGACAGGGCTGAACACTGAAGCTTTCTTT

V: TRBV6-1
D: -
size: -
J: TRBJ1-5
CDR3: CASSDSHSNQPQHF
DNA: TGTGCCAGCAGTGACAGTCATAGCAATCAGCCCCAGCATTTT

V: TRBV10-3
D: -
size: -
J: TRBJ1-1
CDR3: CAISVRGGAVNTEAFF
DNA: TGTGCCATCAGTGTCCGAGGAGGGGCGGTGAACACTGAAGCTTTCTTT

V: TRBV28
D: -
size: -
J: TRBJ1-5
CDR3: CASSLGTAVNQPQHF
DNA: TGTGCCAGCAGCCTCGGGACTGCTGTTAATCAGCCCCAGCATTTT

V: TRBV7-8
D: TRBD2
size: -
J: TRBJ2-5
CDR3: CASSRLLTSGAAETQYF
DNA: TGTGCCAGCAGCCGACTACTCACTAGCGGGGCCGCAGAGACCCAGTACTTC

V: TRBV6-5
D: TRBD1
size: -
J: TRBJ2-5
CDR3: CASSSPGQGEETQYF
DNA: TGTGCCAGCAGTTCCCCGGGACAGGGAGAAGAGACCCAGTACTTC

V: TRBV28
D: -
size: -
J: TRBJ1-1
CDR3: CASSYTNTEAFF
DNA: TGTGCCAGCAGTTACACGAACACTGAAGCTTTCTTT

V: TRBV11-1
D: -
size: -
J: TRBJ2-4
CDR3: CASSLSENIQYF
DNA: TGTGCCAGCAGCCTTAGCGAGAACATTCAGTACTTC

V: TRBV28
D: -
size: -
J: TRBJ1-2
CDR3: CASRRGANYGYTF
DNA: TGTGCCAGCAGACGGGGTGCTAACTATGGCTACACCTTC

V: TRBV5-6
D: -
size: -
J: TRBJ2-4
CDR3: CASSLGQELAKNIQYF
DNA: TGTGCCAGCAGCTTGGGACAGGAATTAGCCAAAAACATTCAGTACTTC

V: TRBV10-1
D: TRBD2
size: -
J: TRBJ2-1
CDR3: CASSEWREGSYNEQFF
DNA: TGCGCCAGCAGTGAGTGGCGGGAGGGGTCCTACAATGAGCAGTTCTTC

V: TRBV5-1
D: TRBD1
size: -
J: TRBJ1-4
CDR3: CASSYQGGRDEKLFF
DNA: TGCGCCAGCAGCTACCAGGGGGGAAGGGATGAAAAACTGTTTTTT

V: TRBV6-5
D: -
size: -
J: TRBJ1-2
CDR3: CATRDTTNYGYTF
DNA: TGTGCCACCAGGGACACAACTAACTATGGCTACACCTTC

V: TRBV2
D: TRBD1
size: few
J: TRBJ1-2
CDR3: CASSEGQTSYGYTF
DNA: TGTGCCAGCAGTGAGGGACAGACCTCATATGGCTACACCTTC

V: TRBV12-3/TRBV12-4
D: -
size: -
J: TRBJ1-1
CDR3: CASSPDTDTEAFF
DNA: TGTGCCAGCAGTCCGGACACTGACACTGAAGCTTTCTTT

V: TRBV28
D: -
size: -
J: TRBJ1-1
CDR3: CASRNQGNTEAFF
DNA: TGTGCCAGCAGGAATCAGGGAAACACTGAAGCTTTCTTT

V: TRBV28
D: TRBD1
size: -
J: TRBJ1-1
CDR3: CASRGTGVMNTEAFF
DNA: TGTGCCAGCAGGGGGACAGGGGTAATGAACACTGAAGCTTTCTTT

V: TRBV6-5
D: -
size: -
J: TRBJ1-6
CDR3: CASSSYRNSPLHF
DNA: TGTGCCAGCAGTTCCTACAGGAATTCACCCCTCCACTTT

V: TRBV5-1
D: TRBD1
size: -
J: TRBJ1-2
CDR3: CASSLQAGTANYGYTF
DNA: TGCGCCAGCAGCTTGCAAGCCGGGACAGCCAACTATGGCTACACCTTC

V: TRBV7-2
D: -
size: once
J: TRBJ1-3
CDR3: CASSLVQGGGNTIYF
DNA: TGTGCCAGCAGCTTAGTGCAGGGTGGAGGAAACACCATATATTTT

V: TRBV4-1
D: -
size: once
J: TRBJ1-5
CDR3: CASSQTAGVNQPQHF
DNA: TGCGCCAGCAGCCAAACCGCAGGGGTCAATCAGCCCCAGCATTTT

V: TRBV5-1
D: TRBD2
size: -
J: TRBJ2-1
CDR3: CANTLIPGLAGVGNEQFF
DNA: TGCGCCAATACGCTCATCCCGGGACTAGCGGGGGTGGGCAATGAGCAGTTCTTC

V: TRBV19
D: -
size: -
J: TRBJ1-6
CDR3: CASRDSYNSPLHF
DNA: TGTGCCAGTAGGGACAGCTATAATTCACCCCTCCACTTT

V: TRBV24-1
D: -
size: -
J: TRBJ1-5
CDR3: CATSPTGNQPQHF
DNA: TGTGCCACCAGTCCCACAGGGAATCAGCCCCAGCATTTT

V: TRBV3-1/TRBV3-2
D: -
size: -
J: TRBJ1-2
CDR3: CASSHADRGKGYGYTF
DNA: TGTGCCAGCAGCCATGCGGATAGGGGGAAAGGTTATGGCTACACCTTC

V: TRBV11-2
D: TRBD1
size: -
J: TRBJ2-1
CDR3: CASSLDRYNEQFF
DNA: TGTGCCAGCAGCTTGGACAGGTACAATGAGCAGTTCTTC

V: TRBV9
D: -
size: -
J: TRBJ2-1
CDR3: CASSDSGMSNEQFF
DNA: TGTGCCAGCAGCGATTCAGGGATGAGCAATGAGCAGTTCTTC

V: TRBV29-1
D: -
size: once
J: TRBJ1-3
CDR3: CSVEVGSGGNTIYF
DNA: TGCAGCGTTGAAGTCGGTTCGGGTGGAAACACCATATATTTT

V: TRBV7-3
D: TRBD2
size: -
J: TRBJ2-1
CDR3: CASSLISASGGIYNEQFF
DNA: TGTGCCAGCAGCTTAATCTCGGCTAGCGGGGGAATATACAATGAGCAGTTCTTC

V: TRBV7-2
D: -
size: -
J: TRBJ1-5
CDR3: CASSLAGAEYQPQHF
DNA: TGTGCCAGCAGCTTAGCGGGGGCAGAATATCAGCCCCAGCATTTT

V: TRBV24-1
D: -
size: -
J: TRBJ2-1
CDR3: CATSDLTGFRYEQFF
DNA: TGTGCCACCAGTGATTTAACGGGATTTAGATATGAGCAGTTCTTC

V: TRBV27
D: -
size: once
J: TRBJ1-1
CDR3: CASSFAGREAFF
DNA: TGTGCCAGCAGTTTCGCGGGACGAGAAGCTTTCTTT

V: TRBV7-6
D: -
size: -
J: TRBJ1-5
CDR3: CASSLFQGNNQPQHF
DNA: TGTGCCAGCAGCTTATTCCAGGGAAACAATCAGCCCCAGCATTTT

V: TRBV10-3
D: TRBD2
size: -
J: TRBJ2-3
CDR3: CAISEGTRRMAQYF
DNA: TGTGCCATCAGTGAAGGGACTAGAAGGATGGCGCAGTATTTT

V: TRBV7-2
D: -
size: -
J: TRBJ1-5
CDR3: CASSLDSGEQPQHF
DNA: TGTGCCAGCAGCTTAGATTCAGGCGAGCAGCCCCAGCATTTT

V: TRBV10-1
D: TRBD2
size: many
J: TRBJ2-3
CDR3: CASSGTSDTDTQYF
DNA: TGCGCCAGCAGTGGAACTAGCGACACAGATACGCAGTATTTT

V: TRBV4-1
D: TRBD2
size: -
J: TRBJ2-2
CDR3: CASSQGGAGAHTGELFF
DNA: TGCGCCAGCAGCCAAGGTGGAGCGGGGGCCCACACCGGGGAGCTGTTTTTT

V: TRBV5-1
D: TRBD2
size: -
J: TRBJ2-3
CDR3: CASSFSGIRADTQYF
DNA: TGCGCCAGCAGCTTTAGCGGGATCAGAGCAGATACGCAGTATTTT

V: TRBV7-2
D: -
size: -
J: TRBJ1-2
CDR3: CASSTRQNLNYGYTF
DNA: TGTGCCAGCAGCACCCGACAGAATCTCAACTATGGCTACACCTTC